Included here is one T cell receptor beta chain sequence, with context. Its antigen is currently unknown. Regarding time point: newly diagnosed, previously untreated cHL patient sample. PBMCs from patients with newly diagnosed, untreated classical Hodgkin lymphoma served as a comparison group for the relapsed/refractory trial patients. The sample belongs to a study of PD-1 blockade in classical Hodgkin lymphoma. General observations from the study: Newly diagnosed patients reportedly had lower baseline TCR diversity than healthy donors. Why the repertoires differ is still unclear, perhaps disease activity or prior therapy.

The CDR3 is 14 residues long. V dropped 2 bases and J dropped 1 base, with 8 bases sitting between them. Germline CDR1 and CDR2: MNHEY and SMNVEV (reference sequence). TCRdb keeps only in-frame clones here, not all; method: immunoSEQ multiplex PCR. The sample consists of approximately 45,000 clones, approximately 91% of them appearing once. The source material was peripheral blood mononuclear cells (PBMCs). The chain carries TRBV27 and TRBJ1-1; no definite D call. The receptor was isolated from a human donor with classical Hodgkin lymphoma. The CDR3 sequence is CASSLAGRNTEAFF. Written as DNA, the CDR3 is TGTGCCAGCAGTTTAGCCGGCAGGAACACTGAAGCTTTCTTT.